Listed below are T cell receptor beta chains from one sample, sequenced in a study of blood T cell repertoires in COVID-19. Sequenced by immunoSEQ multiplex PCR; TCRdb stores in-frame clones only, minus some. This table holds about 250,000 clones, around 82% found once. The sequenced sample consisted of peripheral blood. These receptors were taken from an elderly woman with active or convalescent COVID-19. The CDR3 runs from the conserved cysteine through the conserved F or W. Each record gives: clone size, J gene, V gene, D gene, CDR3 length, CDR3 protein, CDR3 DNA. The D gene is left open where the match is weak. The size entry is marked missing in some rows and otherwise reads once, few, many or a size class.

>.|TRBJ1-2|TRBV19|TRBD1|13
CASSSRQGGGYTF
TGTGCCAGTAGTTCCCGACAGGGAGGCGGCTACACCTTC
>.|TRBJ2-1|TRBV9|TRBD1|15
CASSVGQGHYNEQFF
TGTGCCAGCAGCGTGGGACAGGGACACTACAATGAGCAGTTCTTC
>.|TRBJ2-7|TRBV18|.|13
CASSPGSQYEQYF
TGTGCCAGCTCACCAGGGAGTCAGTACGAGCAGTACTTC
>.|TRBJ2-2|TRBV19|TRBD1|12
CASTTGLGELFF
TGTGCCAGTACGACAGGGCTCGGGGAGCTGTTTTTT
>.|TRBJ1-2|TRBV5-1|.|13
CASSSQGGYGYTF
TGCGCCAGCAGCTCGCAGGGCGGCTATGGCTACACCTTC
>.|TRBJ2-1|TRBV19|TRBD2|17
CASSPGTSGRPYNEQFF
TGTGCCAGTAGTCCCGGGACTAGCGGGAGACCCTACAATGAGCAGTTCTTC
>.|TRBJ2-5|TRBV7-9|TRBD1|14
CASSLDTGGETQYF
TGTGCCAGCAGCTTGGATACAGGGGGAGAGACCCAGTACTTC
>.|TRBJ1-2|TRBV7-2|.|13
CASSRQRNYGYTF
TGTGCCAGCAGCCGACAGAGGAACTATGGCTACACCTTC
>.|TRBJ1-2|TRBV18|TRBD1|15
CASSPGQRINYGYTF
TGTGCCAGCTCACCGGGACAGCGAATTAACTATGGCTACACCTTC
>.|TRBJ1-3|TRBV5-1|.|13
CASSYTAGNTIYF
TGCGCCAGCAGCTACACAGCTGGAAACACCATATATTTT
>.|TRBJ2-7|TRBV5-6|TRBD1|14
CASSSWTGGDEQYF
TGTGCCAGCAGCTCATGGACAGGGGGGGACGAGCAGTACTTC
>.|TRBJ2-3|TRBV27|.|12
CASRDFTDTQYF
TGTGCCAGCAGGGACTTCACAGATACGCAGTATTTT
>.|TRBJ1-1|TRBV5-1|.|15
CASSTWGGINTEAFF
TGCGCCAGCAGCACGTGGGGCGGGATTAACACTGAAGCTTTCTTT
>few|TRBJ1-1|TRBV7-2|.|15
CASSSQGRLNTEAFF
TGTGCCAGCAGCTCCCAGGGGCGCTTGAACACTGAAGCTTTCTTT